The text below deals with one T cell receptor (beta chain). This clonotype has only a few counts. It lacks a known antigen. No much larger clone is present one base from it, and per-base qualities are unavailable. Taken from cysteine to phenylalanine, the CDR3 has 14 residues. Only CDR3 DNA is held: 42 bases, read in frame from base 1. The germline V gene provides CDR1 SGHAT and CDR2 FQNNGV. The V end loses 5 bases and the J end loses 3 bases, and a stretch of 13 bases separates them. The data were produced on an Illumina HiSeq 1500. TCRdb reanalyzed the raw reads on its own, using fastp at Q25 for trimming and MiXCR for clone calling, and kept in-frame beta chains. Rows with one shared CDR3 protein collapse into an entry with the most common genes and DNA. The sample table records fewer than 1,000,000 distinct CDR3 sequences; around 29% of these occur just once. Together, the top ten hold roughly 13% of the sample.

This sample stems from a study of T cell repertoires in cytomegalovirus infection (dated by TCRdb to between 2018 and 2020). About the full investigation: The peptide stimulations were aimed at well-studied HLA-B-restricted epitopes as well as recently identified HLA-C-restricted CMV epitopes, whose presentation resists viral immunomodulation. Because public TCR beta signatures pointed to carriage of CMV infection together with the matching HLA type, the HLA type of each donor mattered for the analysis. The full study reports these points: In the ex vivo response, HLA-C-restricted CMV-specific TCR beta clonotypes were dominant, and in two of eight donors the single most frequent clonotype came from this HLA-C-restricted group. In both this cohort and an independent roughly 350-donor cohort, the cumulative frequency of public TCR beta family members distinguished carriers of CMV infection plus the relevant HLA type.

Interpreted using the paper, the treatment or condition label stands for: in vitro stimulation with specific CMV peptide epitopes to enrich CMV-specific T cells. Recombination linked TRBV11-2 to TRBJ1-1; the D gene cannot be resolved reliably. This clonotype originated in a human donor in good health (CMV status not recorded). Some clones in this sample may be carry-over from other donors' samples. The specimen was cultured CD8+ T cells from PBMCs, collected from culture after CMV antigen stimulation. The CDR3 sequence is CASSPQRSYTEAFF. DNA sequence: TGTGCCAGCAGCCCCCAGCGCTCGTACACTGAAGCTTTCTTT.